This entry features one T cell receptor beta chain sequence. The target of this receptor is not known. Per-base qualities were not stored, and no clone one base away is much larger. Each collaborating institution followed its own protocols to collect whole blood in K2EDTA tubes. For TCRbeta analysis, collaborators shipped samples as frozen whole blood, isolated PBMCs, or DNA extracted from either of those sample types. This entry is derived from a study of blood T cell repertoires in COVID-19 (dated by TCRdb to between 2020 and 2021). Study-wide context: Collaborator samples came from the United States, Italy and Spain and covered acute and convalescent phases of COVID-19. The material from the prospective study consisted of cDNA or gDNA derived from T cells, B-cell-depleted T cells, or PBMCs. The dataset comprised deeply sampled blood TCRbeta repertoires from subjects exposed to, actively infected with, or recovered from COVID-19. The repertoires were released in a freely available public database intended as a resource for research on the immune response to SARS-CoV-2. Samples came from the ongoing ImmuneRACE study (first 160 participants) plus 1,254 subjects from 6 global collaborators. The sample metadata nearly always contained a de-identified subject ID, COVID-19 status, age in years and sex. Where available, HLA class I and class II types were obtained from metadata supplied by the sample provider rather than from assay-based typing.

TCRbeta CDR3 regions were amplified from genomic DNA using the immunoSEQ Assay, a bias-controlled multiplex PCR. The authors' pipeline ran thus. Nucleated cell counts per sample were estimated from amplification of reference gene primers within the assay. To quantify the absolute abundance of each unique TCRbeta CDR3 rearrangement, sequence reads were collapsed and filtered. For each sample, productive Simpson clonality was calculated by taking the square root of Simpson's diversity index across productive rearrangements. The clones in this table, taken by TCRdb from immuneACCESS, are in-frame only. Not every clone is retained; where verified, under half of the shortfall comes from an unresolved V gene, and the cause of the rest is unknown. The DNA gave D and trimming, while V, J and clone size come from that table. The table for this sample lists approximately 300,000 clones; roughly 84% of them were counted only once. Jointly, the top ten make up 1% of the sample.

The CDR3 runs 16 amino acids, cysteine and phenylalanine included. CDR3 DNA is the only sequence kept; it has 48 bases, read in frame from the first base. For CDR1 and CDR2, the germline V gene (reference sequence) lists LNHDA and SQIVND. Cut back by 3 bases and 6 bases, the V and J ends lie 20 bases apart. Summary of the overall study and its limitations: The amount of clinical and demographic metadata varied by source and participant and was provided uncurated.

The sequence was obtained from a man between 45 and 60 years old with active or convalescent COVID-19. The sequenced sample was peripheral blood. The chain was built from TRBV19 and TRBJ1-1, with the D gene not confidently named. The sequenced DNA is TGTGCCAGTAGTATCATCCCCATTCTAAGCGGCGCTGAAGCTTTCTTT. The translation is CASSIIPILSGAEAFF.